These 28 T cell receptor beta chains were all obtained from the same sample, sequenced in a study of blood T cell repertoires in COVID-19. Profiling relied on immunoSEQ multiplex PCR, and the TCRdb table lists in-frame clones only, not all of them. The sample shows fewer than 250,000 clones, 80% to 85% of them seen only once. Sequencing was performed on PBMCs or T cells enriched from blood (not recorded which). The receptors stem from a woman in her fifties or sixties with acute COVID-19.

The chain combines TRBV30 with TRBJ1-4, with 7 bases identical to TRBD1. With 2 bases clipped from V and 6 bases from J, the junction kept 3 bases outside the gene matches. CDR3 size: 13 residues. The germline CDR1 and CDR2 sequences are GTSNPN and SVGIG (reference sequence). CDR3 in DNA: TGTGCCTGGAGTAGGGGGCTAGATGAAAAACTGTTTTTT. Translation: CAWSRGLDEKLFF.

V usage is TRBV6-4 and J usage is TRBJ2-1, with 11 bases that match TRBD2. This CDR3 spans 14 amino acids. Unmatched junction bases numbered 5, after V lost 4 bases and J lost 9 bases. Germline V gene sequence: CDR1 MRHNA, CDR2 SNTAGT. The CDR3 here is CASSVIAGGSEQFF. The CDR3, as DNA: TGTGCCAGCAGTGTTATAGCGGGAGGGAGTGAGCAGTTCTTC.

This chain links TRBV6-5 with TRBJ2-1; D is perhaps TRBD2 (7 bases). The CDR3 contains 16 residues. The germline V gene encodes CDR1 MNHEY and CDR2 SVGAGI. V shed 2 bases and J shed 9 bases, with 20 bases lying between them. This CDR3 is CASSYGGGEVSGEQFF. The CDR3 bases are TGTGCCAGCAGTTACGGCGGGGGCGAAGTATCAGGTGAGCAGTTCTTC.

V usage is TRBV5-6 and J usage is TRBJ2-1; 8 bases agree with TRBD1. The CDR3 runs 15 residues. V shed 2 bases and J 5 bases; nucleotides not matched to a gene: 6. Germline V lookup: CDR1 SGHDT, CDR2 YYEEEE. CDR3 residues: CASSFTGGPNNEQFF. The CDR3 nucleotides read TGTGCCAGCAGCTTCACAGGGGGACCTAACAATGAGCAGTTCTTC.

The chain is built from TRBV6-5 and TRBJ2-7, with 7 bases aligning to TRBD1. The CDR3 contains 14 residues. V trimming: 7 bases; J trimming: 1 base; junction bases outside the gene matches: 7. Germline CDR1 is MNHEY and CDR2 is SVGAGI. In DNA form, the CDR3 reads TGTGCCAGCACCCGGAGCAGGGGGTCCTACGAGCAGTACTTC. The encoded protein is CASTRSRGSYEQYF.

This clone was seen more than once but under ten times. This chain connects TRBV5-1 to TRBJ1-4; D is possibly TRBD1 (5 bases). The CDR3 loop spans 14 amino acids. Per the germline V gene, CDR1 is SGHRS and CDR2 is YFSETQ. Trimming cost V 0 bases and J 5 bases, with 8 bases left between them. The CDR3 nucleotides read TGCGCCAGCAGCTTGGTTAGGGGAAATGAAAAACTGTTTTTT. As protein: CASSLVRGNEKLFF.

V usage is TRBV19 and J usage is TRBJ2-3, with 8 bases aligning to TRBD1. The CDR3 sequence is 13 residues long. Per germline, CDR1 LNHDA and CDR2 SQIVND (reference sequence). V lost 5 bases to trimming and J lost 6 bases; unmatched junction nucleotides: 4. In nucleotides, the CDR3 is TGTGCCAGTAGTGACAGGGGCAGGGATACGCAGTATTTT. As protein: CASSDRGRDTQYF.

This clone was seen once. This sequence joins TRBV30 and TRBJ2-7; a weak D match, TRBD2 (6 bases). V was cut by 0 bases and J by 9 bases, with 9 bases left in between. Per germline, CDR1 GTSNPN and CDR2 SVGIG (reference sequence). The CDR3 loop spans 11 amino acids. CDR3 in DNA: TGTGCCTGGAGTGTAACGGGAGTGCAGTACTTC. Translated: CAWSVTGVQYF. Variable domain in full (rest from reference TRBV30 and TRBJ2-7): SQTIHQWPATLVQPVGSPLSLECTVEGTSNPNLYWYRQAAGRGLQLLFYSVGIGQISSEVPQNLSASRPQDRQFILSSKKLLLSDSGFYLCAWSVTGVQYFGPGTRLTVT.

This chain links TRBV28 with TRBJ2-7, with TRBD1 matching 9 bases. Germline CDR1 reads MDHEN; CDR2 reads SYDVKM. V dropped 8 bases and J dropped 4; count of bases not matched to a gene: 12. The CDR3 runs 15 residues. CDR3 sequence: CASVLRQGVIYEQYF. The CDR3 DNA reads as TGTGCCAGCGTCCTTCGACAGGGGGTAATTTACGAGCAGTACTTC.

The rearrangement uses TRBV3-1 (or the pseudogene TRBV3-2) and TRBJ2-7; maybe TRBD1 (6 bases). The V gene's germline CDR1 is LGHDT and CDR2 YNNKEL (reference sequence). Trimming took 1 base from V and 2 from J, leaving 18 bases between them. The CDR3 contains 17 residues. The DNA for the CDR3 is TGTGCCAGCAGCCAAGTATTCGTAGTGGACAGCACCTACGAGCAGTACTTC. Translated: CASSQVFVVDSTYEQYF.

The chain couples TRBV5-4 to TRBJ1-3, with no clear D. The germline gives CDR1 SGHNT, CDR2 YYREEE (reference sequence). Trimming left V 4 bases short and J 2 bases short, with 19 bases between. The CDR3 is 17 amino acids. The CDR3 region is CASSRLESPSTGNTIYF. The DNA of the CDR3 is TGTGCCAGCAGCCGATTAGAAAGTCCAAGTACTGGAAACACCATATATTTT.

The chain recombines TRBV18 with TRBJ2-7; the D gene is possibly TRBD2 (5 bases). The CDR3 runs to 14 residues. The V end lost 1 base, the J end lost 4 bases, and 11 bases lay between the germline ends. The germline gives CDR1 KGHSH, CDR2 LQKENI. The CDR3 protein is CASSPLKGEYEQYF. The CDR3, as DNA: TGTGCCAGCTCACCACTGAAGGGAGAGTACGAGCAGTACTTC.

In this sample, this clone turned up once. This sequence joins TRBV4-3 and TRBJ1-6, with D unresolved. V lost 1 base and J lost 6, with 4 bases in between. This CDR3 comprises 13 residues. Germline CDR1 reads LGHNA; CDR2 reads YSLEER. The CDR3 region is CASSQAGNSPLHF. The CDR3 DNA is TGCGCCAGCAGCCAAGCCGGTAATTCACCCCTCCACTTT.

The chain joins TRBV2 to TRBJ2-3; 10 bases agree with TRBD2. Trimming removed 11 bases from V and 4 bases from J; junction bases left unmatched: 9. Germline V gene lookup returns CDR1 SNHLY and CDR2 FYNNEI. The CDR3 totals 14 residues. CDR3 in amino acids: CAGERGGLSDTQYF. CDR3 DNA: TGTGCCGGAGAGCGGGGGGGCTTGTCAGATACGCAGTATTTT. Using reference TRBV2 and TRBJ2-3 for the parts outside the CDR3, the full variable domain is EPEVTQTPSHQVTQMGQEVILRCVPISNHLYFYWYRQILGQKVEFLVSFYNNEISEKSEIFDDQFSVERPDGSNFTLKIRSTKLEDSAMYFCAGERGGLSDTQYFGPGTRLTVL.

The chain combines TRBV27 with TRBJ2-2, with D perhaps TRBD2 (6 bases). With 6 bases removed from V and 1 base from J, the gap between germline ends came to 12 bases. The CDR3 totals 15 residues. Looked up from germline, CDR1 is MNHEY and CDR2 is SMNVEV (reference sequence). DNA for the CDR3: TGTGCCAGCAGGACCGGGACTGGGAACACCGGGGAGCTGTTTTTT. It is translated as CASRTGTGNTGELFF.

This chain joins TRBV5-6 and TRBJ2-5; D is possibly TRBD1 (6 bases). V lost 4 bases, J lost 2 bases, and 15 bases lay in between. The CDR3 has 15 amino acids. Germline CDR1 SGHDT, CDR2 YYEEEE. The CDR3 spells CASSLKGVIQETQYF. The CDR3 nucleotides read TGTGCCAGCAGCCTAAAGGGGGTCATTCAAGAGACCCAGTACTTC.

This clone has ten or more counts. The chain couples TRBV28 to TRBJ1-5, with 9 bases matching TRBD1. The CDR3 runs 14 residues. J lost 3 bases, V lost 6 bases, and 3 bases had no gene match. Per the germline V gene, CDR1 is MDHEN and CDR2 is SYDVKM. CDR3 sequence: CASRQQGANQPQHF. DNA for the CDR3: TGTGCCAGCAGACAACAGGGGGCCAATCAGCCCCAGCATTTT.

The CDR3, as DNA: TGTGCCAGCAGCTTAAGACTAGCGGGAAACCAAGAGACCCAGTACTTC. This sequence encodes CASSLRLAGNQETQYF. The rearrangement joins TRBV13 to TRBJ2-5, with 11 bases fitting TRBD2. The germline CDR1 and CDR2 sequences are PRHDT and FYEKMQ (reference sequence). The CDR3 runs to 16 residues. V lost 2 bases and J lost 0; bases outside the gene matches: 2.

This clone was observed many times. This chain connects TRBV7-2 to TRBJ2-2; D is unresolved. Germline CDR1 and CDR2: SGHTA and FQGNSA. V gave up 6 bases and J gave up 4 bases, with 15 bases separating them. This CDR3 region has 15 residues. The CDR3 here is CASRIGPGGTGELFF. CDR3 nucleotide sequence: TGTGCCAGCAGAATTGGCCCCGGCGGCACCGGGGAGCTGTTTTTT.

The chain joins TRBV12-3 or TRBV12-4 to TRBJ2-7; no clear D. Deletions cut 3 bases from V and 2 bases from J, with 8 bases between. This CDR3 comprises 13 residues. The CDR3 spells CASSLFIPYEQYF. In nucleotides, the CDR3 is TGTGCCAGCAGTTTGTTCATCCCCTACGAGCAGTACTTC.

J is TRBJ1-5 and V is TRBV19, with no clear D. The CDR3 is made up of 15 amino acids. Looked up from germline, CDR1 is LNHDA and CDR2 is SQIVND (reference sequence). V lost 3 bases and J 3 bases, leaving 12 bases between the germline ends. The CDR3: CASSMGRSYNQPQHF. In DNA, the CDR3 is TGTGCCAGTAGTATGGGCAGGTCTTACAATCAGCCCCAGCATTTT.

The chain carries TRBV7-6 and TRBJ1-6, with D possibly TRBD1 on 6 matching bases. Trimming stripped 1 base from V and 5 bases from J, with 15 bases between. CDR3 length: 17 residues. CDR1 and CDR2 (germline): SGHVS, FNYEAQ. The CDR3 nucleotides read TGTGCCAGCAGCTTAGTTACGGGGGGGGGCGATAATTCACCCCTCCACTTT. Protein sequence: CASSLVTGGGDNSPLHF.

CDR3 sequence (DNA): TGTGCCAGCAGGCGGCTAGCGGGGGATTGGGAGACCCAGTACTTC. It specifies CASRRLAGDWETQYF. The rearrangement links TRBV7-2 to TRBJ2-5, with 10 bases fitting TRBD2. Trimming cost V 6 bases and J 5 bases; bases outside gene matches: 9. Germline V gene lookup returns CDR1 SGHTA and CDR2 FQGNSA. This CDR3 is 15 amino acids long.

The V call is TRBV7-9, the J call TRBJ1-3, with 11 bases lining up with TRBD1. Germline V gives CDR1 SEHNR, CDR2 FQNEAQ (reference sequence). The CDR3 extends over 19 amino acids. V lost 6 bases and J lost 0; bases outside the gene matches: 13. CDR3 protein: CASRPRDRGTYPSGNTIYF. In nucleotides, the CDR3 is TGTGCCAGCAGACCCAGGGACAGGGGGACCTACCCCTCTGGAAACACCATATATTTT.

A single count supports this clone. The chain combines TRBV19 with TRBJ2-2; D may be TRBD1 (6 bases). Trimming took off 4 bases at V and 3 bases at J, with 12 bases between the two ends. CDR3 length: 15 residues. CDR1 and CDR2 from the germline V gene are LNHDA and SQIVND (reference sequence). Here the CDR3 DNA reads TGTGCCAGTAGTACCTTAAGGACAGACACCGGGGAGCTGTTTTTT. Protein sequence: CASSTLRTDTGELFF.

This chain joins TRBV13 and TRBJ1-1, with 8 bases lining up with TRBD1. The trim removed 5 bases at V and 4 bases at J, leaving 12 bases unmatched. Looked up from germline, CDR1 is PRHDT and CDR2 is FYEKMQ (reference sequence). CDR3 length: 16 amino acids. In nucleotides, the CDR3 is TGTGCCAGCAGCCCCACGACCTACAGGGGGGGCACTGAAGCTTTCTTT. Its translation: CASSPTTYRGGTEAFF.

V usage is TRBV9 and J usage is TRBJ1-1; D uncertain. V lost 0 bases, J lost 0 bases, and 9 bases lay in between. This CDR3 is 15 amino acids long. Germline loops: CDR1 SGDLS, CDR2 YYNGEE. CDR3 nucleotide sequence: TGTGCCAGCAGCGTAGATAGAGGAATGAACACTGAAGCTTTCTTT. Residues: CASSVDRGMNTEAFF.

The rearrangement joins TRBV3-1 (or the pseudogene TRBV3-2) to TRBJ2-7, with 10 bases fitting TRBD2. V was clipped by 1 base and J by 4 bases; unmatched bases: 4. The CDR3 runs 15 residues. The germline CDR1 and CDR2 sequences are LGHDT and YNNKEL (reference sequence). The CDR3 DNA is TGTGCCAGCAGCCAAGTTTCTAGCGGGAGATACGAGCAGTACTTC. Its protein is CASSQVSSGRYEQYF.